This passage covers 13 T cell receptor beta chains from one sample sequenced in a study of T cell changes during pregnancy in multiple sclerosis (dated by TCRdb to about 2019). The library relied on the immunoSEQ multiplex PCR assay. As stored in TCRdb, this immuneACCESS dataset retains in-frame rearrangements with V and J assigned. A fraction of the clones does not appear; measured against another copy, unresolved V genes explain less than half of the discrepancy, and the remainder lacks a known reason. This sample lists 90,000 to 120,000 clones; roughly 92% were detected once. The top ten hold less than 0.9% of the sample. The sequences come from peripheral blood, collected in the third trimester of pregnancy. The source of these receptors is a female donor in good health, enrolled as a control in a pregnancy study.

The V gene is TRBV6-6, the J gene TRBJ2-5; the match to TRBD1 covers 7 bases. V trimming: 6 bases; J trimming: 1 base; junction bases outside the gene matches: 5. The germline gives CDR1 MNHNY, CDR2 SVGAGI (reference sequence). The CDR3 sequence is 14 residues long. The CDR3 DNA sequence: TGTGCCAGCAGCTTCGGGACAGCCCAAGAGACCCAGTACTTC. This encodes CASSFGTAQETQYF.

V is TRBV4-2 and J is TRBJ1-1; the D gene is possibly TRBD1 (5 bases). Germline V lookup: CDR1 LGHNA, CDR2 YNFKEQ. V dropped 4 bases and J dropped 1 base, with 10 bases sitting between them. The CDR3 consists of 14 residues. The CDR3 DNA follows: TGTGCCAGCAGCCGTTCTCAGGGGAACACTGAAGCTTTCTTT. This codes for CASSRSQGNTEAFF.

The rearrangement uses TRBV11-3 and TRBJ2-4; TRBD1 agrees at 7 bases. Germline V gene data show CDR1 as SGHNT and CDR2 as YENEEA. The CDR3 loop spans 14 amino acids. V shed 5 bases, J shed 3 bases, and the junction held 4 bases outside the gene matches. DNA for the CDR3: TGTGCCAGCAGCCCATGGGACAGCAAAAACATTCAGTACTTC. Translated, it gives CASSPWDSKNIQYF.

V usage is TRBV4-3 and J usage is TRBJ2-4; D not resolved. Trimming took 0 bases from V and 0 from J, leaving 9 bases between them. The length of the CDR3 is 16 residues. From germline, CDR1 is LGHNA and CDR2 YSLEER. Written as DNA, the CDR3 is TGCGCCAGCAGCCAAGATCGGGTACTAGCCAAAAACATTCAGTACTTC. Its translation is CASSQDRVLAKNIQYF.

J is TRBJ2-3 and V is TRBV6-6; tentatively, D is TRBD1 (6 bases). V dropped 6 bases and J dropped 2 bases, with 12 bases sitting between them. Germline CDR1 reads MNHNY; CDR2 reads SVGAGI (reference sequence). There are 14 residues in the CDR3. The CDR3 coding sequence is TGTGCCAGCAGCCAACAGGGTTTCACAGATACGCAGTATTTT. This encodes CASSQQGFTDTQYF.

The V gene is TRBV29-1, the J gene TRBJ2-1, with 7 positions matching TRBD2. CDR1 is SQVTM, CDR2 ANQGSEA, per germline. The CDR3 extends over 15 amino acids. The junction had 11 bases not matched to a gene; V was cut back by 3 bases and J by 6 bases. The CDR3 DNA sequence: TGCAGCGTTGACATCGGGCGACTAGCAAGCAATGAGCAGTTCTTC. As protein: CSVDIGRLASNEQFF.

V gene TRBV19 combines with J gene TRBJ2-7; 7 bases line up with TRBD1. The CDR3 totals 15 residues. Unmatched junction bases numbered 6, after V lost 0 bases and J lost 4 bases. Germline values: CDR1 LNHDA, CDR2 SQIVND (reference sequence). The CDR3 here is CASSIDGTEIYEQYF. In DNA, the CDR3 is TGTGCCAGTAGTATAGATGGGACAGAAATATACGAGCAGTACTTC.

V gene TRBV5-4 combines with J gene TRBJ2-7, with 8 bases that match TRBD1. V shed 4 bases, J shed 1 base, and the junction held 13 bases outside the gene matches. The CDR3 is 17 residues long. Germline V gene sequence: CDR1 SGHNT, CDR2 YYREEE (reference sequence). CDR3: CASSPWTGRSSSYEQYF. The CDR3, as DNA: TGTGCCAGCAGCCCCTGGACAGGGCGAAGTTCTTCCTACGAGCAGTACTTC.

The J gene is TRBJ2-1, the V gene TRBV7-8; possible D gene TRBD2, 7 bases. CDR1 is SGHVS and CDR2 is FQNEAQ in the germline V gene. The V gene lost 7 bases and the J gene lost 7 bases, with 20 bases spanning the gap. The CDR3 is 15 amino acids. The CDR3 sequence is CASMIYGGGENEQFF. The CDR3 region has the DNA TGTGCCAGCATGATATATGGGGGGGGCGAGAATGAGCAGTTCTTC.

The chain links TRBV5-1 to TRBJ1-3; TRBD1 aligns across 7 bases. The CDR3 spans 17 residues. Germline CDR1 SGHRS, CDR2 YFSETQ. The trim removed 5 bases at V and 0 bases at J, leaving 11 bases unmatched. This chain's CDR3 is CASRLHTGDSSGNTIYF. The CDR3 region has the DNA TGCGCCAGCAGGCTTCACACGGGGGACAGCTCTGGAAACACCATATATTTT.

The chain employs TRBV9 and TRBJ2-7; 7 positions match TRBD1. The CDR3 sequence is 15 residues long. The V and J ends lost 0 bases and 0 bases, in that order; junction bases with no gene match: 3. Germline loops: CDR1 SGDLS, CDR2 YYNGEE. In DNA, the CDR3 is TGTGCCAGCAGCGTAGGGCCAGGGGGCTCCTACGAGCAGTACTTC. Encoded protein: CASSVGPGGSYEQYF.

V is TRBV11-3 and J is TRBJ1-6; maybe TRBD1 (5 bases). V shed 5 bases and J shed 0 bases, with 20 bases lying between them. This CDR3 has 19 amino acids. CDR1 and CDR2 from the germline V gene are SGHNT and YENEEA. CDR3 loop: CASSHPRETASSYNSPLHF. CDR3 in DNA: TGTGCCAGCAGCCACCCCAGGGAAACAGCGAGCTCCTATAATTCACCCCTCCACTTT. Filled out from reference TRBV11-3 and TRBJ1-6, the complete variable domain reads EAGVVQSPRYKIIEKKQPVAFWCNPISGHNTLYWYLQNLGQGPELLIRYENEEAVDDSQLPKDRFSAERLKGVDSTLKIQPAELGDSAVYLCASSHPRETASSYNSPLHFGNGTRLTVT.

The chain employs TRBV13 and TRBJ2-1; D is possibly TRBD2 (6 bases). There are 15 residues in the CDR3. Trimming shortened V by 2 bases and J by 4 bases, and 12 bases separated the two germline ends. CDR1 is PRHDT, CDR2 FYEKMQ, per germline (reference sequence). The CDR3 region is CASSLWGGAYNEQFF. The CDR3 DNA is TGTGCCAGCAGCTTATGGGGCGGGGCGTACAATGAGCAGTTCTTC. Based on the CDR3 plus reference TRBV13 and TRBJ2-1, the full variable domain is AAGVIQSPRHLIKEKRETATLKCYPIPRHDTVYWYQQGPGQDPQFLISFYEKMQSDKGSIPDRFSAQQFSDYHSELNMSSLELGDSALYFCASSLWGGAYNEQFFGPGTRLTVL.